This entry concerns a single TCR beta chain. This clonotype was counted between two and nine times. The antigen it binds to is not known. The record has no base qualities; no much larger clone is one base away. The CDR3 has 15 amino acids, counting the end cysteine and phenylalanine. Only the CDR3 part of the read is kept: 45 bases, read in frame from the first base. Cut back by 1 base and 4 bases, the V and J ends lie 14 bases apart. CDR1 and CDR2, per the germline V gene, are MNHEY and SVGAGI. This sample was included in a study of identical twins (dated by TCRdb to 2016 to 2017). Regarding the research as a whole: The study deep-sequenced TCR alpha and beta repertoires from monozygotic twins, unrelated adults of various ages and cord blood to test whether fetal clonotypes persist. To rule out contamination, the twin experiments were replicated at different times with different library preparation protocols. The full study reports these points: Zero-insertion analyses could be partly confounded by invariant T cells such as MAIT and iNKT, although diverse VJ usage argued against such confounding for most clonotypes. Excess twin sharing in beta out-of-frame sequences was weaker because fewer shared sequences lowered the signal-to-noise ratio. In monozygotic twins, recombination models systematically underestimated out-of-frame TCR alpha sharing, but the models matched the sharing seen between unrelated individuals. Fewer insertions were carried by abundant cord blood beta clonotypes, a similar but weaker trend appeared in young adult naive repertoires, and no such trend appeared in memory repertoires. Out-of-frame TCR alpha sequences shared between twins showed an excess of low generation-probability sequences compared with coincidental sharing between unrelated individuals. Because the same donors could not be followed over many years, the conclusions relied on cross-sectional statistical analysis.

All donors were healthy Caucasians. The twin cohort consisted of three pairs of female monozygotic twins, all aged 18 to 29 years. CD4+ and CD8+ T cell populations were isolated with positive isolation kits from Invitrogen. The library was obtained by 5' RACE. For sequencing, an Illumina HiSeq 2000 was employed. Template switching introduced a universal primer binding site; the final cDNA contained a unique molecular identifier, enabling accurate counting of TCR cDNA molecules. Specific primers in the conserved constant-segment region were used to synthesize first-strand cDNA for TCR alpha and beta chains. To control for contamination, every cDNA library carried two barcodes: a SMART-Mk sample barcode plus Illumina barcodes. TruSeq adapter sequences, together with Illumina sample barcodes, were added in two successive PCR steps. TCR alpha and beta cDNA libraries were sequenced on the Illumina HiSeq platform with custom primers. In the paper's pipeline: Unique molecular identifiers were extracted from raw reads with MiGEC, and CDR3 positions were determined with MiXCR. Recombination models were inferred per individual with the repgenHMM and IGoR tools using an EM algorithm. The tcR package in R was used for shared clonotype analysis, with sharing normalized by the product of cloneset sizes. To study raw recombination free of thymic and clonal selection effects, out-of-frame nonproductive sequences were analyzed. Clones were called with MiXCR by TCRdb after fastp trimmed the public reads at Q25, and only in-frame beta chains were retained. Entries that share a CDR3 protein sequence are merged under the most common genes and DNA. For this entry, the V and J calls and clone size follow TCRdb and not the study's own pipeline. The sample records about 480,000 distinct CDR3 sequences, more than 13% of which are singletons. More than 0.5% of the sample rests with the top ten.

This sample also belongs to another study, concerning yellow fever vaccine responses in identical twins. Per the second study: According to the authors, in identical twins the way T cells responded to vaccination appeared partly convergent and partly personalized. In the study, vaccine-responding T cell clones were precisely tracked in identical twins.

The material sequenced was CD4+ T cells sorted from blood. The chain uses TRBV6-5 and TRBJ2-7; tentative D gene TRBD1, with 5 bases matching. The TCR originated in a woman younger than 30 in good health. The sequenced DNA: TGTGCCAGCAGTTACTTGGGGTCAGGGCCATACGAGCAGTACTTC. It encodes CASSYLGSGPYEQYF.